A selection of T cell receptor beta chains follows, all from one sample in a study of OX40 agonist ivuxolimab in advanced cancers. Sequenced by immunoSEQ multiplex PCR; TCRdb stores in-frame clones only, minus some. The sample records 40,000 to 60,000 clones, approximately 78% being singletons. Sequencing was performed on CD4+ or CD8+ T cells sorted from blood, taken in a trial of the OX40 agonist ivuxolimab. These receptors were obtained from an adult with an advanced solid tumor such as melanoma, head and neck, liver or kidney cancer. Both conserved end residues are part of each CDR3. Each record gives: V gene, D gene, J gene, CDR3 protein. D genes are given only for firm matches.

TRBV9,TRBD2,TRBJ2-1,CASKGGSGEYNEQFF
TRBV4-1,.,TRBJ1-2,CASSQHSGGGYTF
TRBV19,.,TRBJ1-1,CASSIGYSSPTEAFF
TRBV10-1,.,TRBJ1-6,CASSEGTRGSPLHF
TRBV7-8,.,TRBJ1-5,CASSFSGSQPQHF
TRBV4-1,.,TRBJ2-6,CASSQALGSGANVLTF
TRBV5-1,TRBD2,TRBJ2-7,CASSPSGSGYEQYF
TRBV29-1,.,TRBJ2-3,CSVEHPPSTDTQYF
TRBV6-1,.,TRBJ1-1,CASSSQEGGKAFF
TRBV7-7,TRBD2,TRBJ2-3,CASSLGLAGTDTQYF
TRBV29-1,.,TRBJ2-3,CSVVYQFDTQYF
TRBV10-1,.,TRBJ2-5,CASSDGSWETQYF
TRBV7-9,TRBD2,TRBJ2-7,CASEVLAGGGATYEQYF
TRBV6-1,.,TRBJ1-2,CASSPVAGTDYGYTF
TRBV28,.,TRBJ2-7,CASHTPGQIYEQYF
TRBV5-1,TRBD1,TRBJ1-4,CASSGDRGATNEKLFF
TRBV19,.,TRBJ2-7,CASSNNPSGASSGYEQYF
TRBV6-5,TRBD1,TRBJ1-6,CASSWDRSSYNSPLHF
TRBV7-8,.,TRBJ1-2,CASSLVRVERGYTF
TRBV5-1,TRBD1,TRBJ2-5,CASSPGQGVGGETQYF
TRBV15,.,TRBJ2-3,CATSRPRQSTDTQYF
TRBV5-6,.,TRBJ1-5,CASSSLGEPNSNQPQHF
TRBV5-8,.,TRBJ2-1,CASSLRGQPYNEQFF
TRBV10-3,TRBD1,TRBJ2-1,CAISEPDRAQFF
TRBV18,.,TRBJ1-6,CASSSDSNSPLHF
TRBV19,TRBD1,TRBJ1-5,CASSIQQGARGQPQHF
TRBV29-1,TRBD1,TRBJ2-2,CSGGGTGANTGELFF
TRBV13,TRBD1,TRBJ2-1,CASSPGQGNEQFF
TRBV6-6,.,TRBJ1-2,CASSYSTNYGYTF
TRBV5-1,TRBD1,TRBJ2-3,CASSFPGTGGEDTQYF
TRBV6-1,.,TRBJ2-5,CASSVFQETQYF
TRBV7-9,.,TRBJ1-1,CASSSPPGLVEAFF
TRBV4-3,.,TRBJ2-3,CASSQDYGSTDTQYF
TRBV6-5,.,.,CASSFTGRSYEQYF
TRBV18,.,TRBJ2-3,CASSPPVTDTQYF
TRBV18,.,TRBJ2-3,CASSPRHSSTDTQYF
TRBV12-5,.,TRBJ2-7,CASGTTYEQYF
TRBV5-4,.,TRBJ2-3,CASSLGQDSPGTQYF